The T cell receptor beta chain described here comes from a study of STAT3 mutations in large granular lymphocyte leukemia. Concerning this clone: The antigen remains unidentified.

Only in-frame clones appear in the TCRdb table, and some are missing; sequencing was by immunoSEQ multiplex PCR. The sample comprises tens of thousands of clones, roughly 81% of which are singletons, and approximately 0.39% rests with the top ten. General study points: In T-cell large granular lymphocyte leukemia, about half of patients showed multiple immunodominant subclonotypes.

The V and J ends lost 0 bases and 5 bases, in that order; junction bases with no gene match: 2. The germline V gene has CDR1 MGHRA and CDR2 YSYEKL. The CDR3 loop spans 15 amino acids. The source is a human donor with T large granular lymphocyte leukemia. Some clones in this sample may be carry-over from other donors' samples. The material sequenced was PBMCs. The rearrangement links TRBV4-1 to TRBJ1-1, with 11 bases fitting TRBD1. CDR3 protein: CASSQEGTGGTEAFF. The DNA of the CDR3 is TGCGCCAGCAGCCAAGAGGGGACAGGGGGGACTGAAGCTTTCTTT.